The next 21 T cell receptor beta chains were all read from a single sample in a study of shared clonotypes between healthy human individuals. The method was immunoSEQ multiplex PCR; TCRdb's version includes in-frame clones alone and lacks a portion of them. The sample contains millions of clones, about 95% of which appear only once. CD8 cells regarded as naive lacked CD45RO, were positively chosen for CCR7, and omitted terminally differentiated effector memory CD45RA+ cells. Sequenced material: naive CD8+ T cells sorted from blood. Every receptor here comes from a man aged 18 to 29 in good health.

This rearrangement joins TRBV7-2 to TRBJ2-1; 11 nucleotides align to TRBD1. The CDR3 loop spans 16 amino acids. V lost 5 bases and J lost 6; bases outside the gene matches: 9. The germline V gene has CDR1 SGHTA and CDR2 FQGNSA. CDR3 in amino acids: CASSGREGQGVNEQFF. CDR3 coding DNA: TGTGCCAGCAGCGGGAGGGAGGGACAGGGGGTCAATGAGCAGTTCTTC.

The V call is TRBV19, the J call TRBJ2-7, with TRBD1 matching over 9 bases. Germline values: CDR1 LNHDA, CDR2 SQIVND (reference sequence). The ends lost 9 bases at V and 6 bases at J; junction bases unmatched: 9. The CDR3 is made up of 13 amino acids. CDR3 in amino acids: CASRDRVKSEQYF. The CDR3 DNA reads TGTGCCAGCCGGGACAGGGTTAAAAGCGAGCAGTACTTC.

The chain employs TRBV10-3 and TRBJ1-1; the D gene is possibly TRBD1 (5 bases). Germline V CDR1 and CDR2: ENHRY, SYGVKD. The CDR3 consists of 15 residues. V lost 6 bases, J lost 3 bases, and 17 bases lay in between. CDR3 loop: CAIRAGLGLDTEAFF. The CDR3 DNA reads TGTGCCATCAGGGCAGGGCTGGGGCTGGACACTGAAGCTTTCTTT.

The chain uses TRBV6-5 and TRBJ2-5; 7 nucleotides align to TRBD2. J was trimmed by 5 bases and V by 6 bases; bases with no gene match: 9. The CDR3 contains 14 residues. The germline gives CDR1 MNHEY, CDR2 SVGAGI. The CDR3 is CASSLLLGGETQYF. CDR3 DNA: TGTGCCAGCAGCCTCCTCCTGGGGGGGGAGACCCAGTACTTC.

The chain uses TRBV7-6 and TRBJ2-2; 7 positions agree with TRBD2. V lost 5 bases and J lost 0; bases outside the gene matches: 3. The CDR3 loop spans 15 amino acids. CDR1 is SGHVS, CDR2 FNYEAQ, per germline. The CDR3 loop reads CASSGAGTNTGELFF. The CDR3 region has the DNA TGTGCCAGCAGCGGAGCGGGGACGAACACCGGGGAGCTGTTTTTT.

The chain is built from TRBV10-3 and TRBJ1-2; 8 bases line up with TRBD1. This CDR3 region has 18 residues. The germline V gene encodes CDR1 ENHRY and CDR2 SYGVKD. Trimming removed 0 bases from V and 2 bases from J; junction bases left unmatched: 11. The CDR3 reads CAISESPTGQGRNYGYTF. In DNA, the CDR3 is TGTGCCATCAGTGAGTCGCCCACCGGACAGGGACGGAACTATGGCTACACCTTC.

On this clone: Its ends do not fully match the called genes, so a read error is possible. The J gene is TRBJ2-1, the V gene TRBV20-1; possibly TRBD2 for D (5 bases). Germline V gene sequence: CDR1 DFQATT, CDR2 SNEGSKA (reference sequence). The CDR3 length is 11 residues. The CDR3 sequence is CSARDQLDVVF. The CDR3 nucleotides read TGCAGTGCTAGAGATCAACTAGACGTGGTCTTC.

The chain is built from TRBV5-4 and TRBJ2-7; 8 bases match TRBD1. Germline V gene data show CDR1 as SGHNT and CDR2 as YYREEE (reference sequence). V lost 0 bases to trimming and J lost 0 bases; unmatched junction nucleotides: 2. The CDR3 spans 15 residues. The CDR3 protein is CASSLGTGLSYEQYF. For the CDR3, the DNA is TGTGCCAGCAGCTTGGGGACAGGGCTCTCCTACGAGCAGTACTTC.

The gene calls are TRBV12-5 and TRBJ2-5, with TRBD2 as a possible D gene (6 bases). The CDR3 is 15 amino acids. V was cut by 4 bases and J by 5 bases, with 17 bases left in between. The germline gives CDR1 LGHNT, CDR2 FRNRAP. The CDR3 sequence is CASGSSEVRGETQYF. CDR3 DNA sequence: TGTGCTAGTGGTTCCTCGGAGGTCCGGGGGGAGACCCAGTACTTC.

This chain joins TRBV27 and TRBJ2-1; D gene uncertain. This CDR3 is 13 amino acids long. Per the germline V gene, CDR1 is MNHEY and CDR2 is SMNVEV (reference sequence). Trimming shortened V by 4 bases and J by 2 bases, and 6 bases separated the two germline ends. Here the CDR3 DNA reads TGTGCCAGCAGTTGGCATGCCTACAATGAGCAGTTCTTC. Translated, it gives CASSWHAYNEQFF.

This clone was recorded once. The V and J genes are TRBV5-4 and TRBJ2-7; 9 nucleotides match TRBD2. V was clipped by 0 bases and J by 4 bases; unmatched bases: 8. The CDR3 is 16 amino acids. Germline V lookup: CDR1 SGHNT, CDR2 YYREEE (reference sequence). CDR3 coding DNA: TGTGCCAGCAGCTTGGAGGCTAGCGGGGAAGATTACGAGCAGTACTTC. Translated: CASSLEASGEDYEQYF.

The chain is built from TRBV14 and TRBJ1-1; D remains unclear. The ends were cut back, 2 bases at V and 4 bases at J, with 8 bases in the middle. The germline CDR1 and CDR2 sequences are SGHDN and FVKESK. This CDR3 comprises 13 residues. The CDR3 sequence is CASSQRSRTEAFF. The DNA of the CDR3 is TGTGCCAGCAGCCAACGCAGTCGCACTGAAGCTTTCTTT.

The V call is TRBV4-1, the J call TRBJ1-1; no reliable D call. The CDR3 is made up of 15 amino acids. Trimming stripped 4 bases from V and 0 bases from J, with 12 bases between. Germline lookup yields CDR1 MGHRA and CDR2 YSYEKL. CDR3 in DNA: TGCGCCAGCAGCCCTGAGGGAAGCATGAACACTGAAGCTTTCTTT. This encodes CASSPEGSMNTEAFF.

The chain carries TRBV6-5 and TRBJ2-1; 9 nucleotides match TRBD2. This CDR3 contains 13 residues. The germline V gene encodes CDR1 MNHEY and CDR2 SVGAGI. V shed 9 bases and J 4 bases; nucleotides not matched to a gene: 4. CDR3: CARLTSGYNEQFF. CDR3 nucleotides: TGTGCCAGATTGACTAGCGGATACAATGAGCAGTTCTTC.

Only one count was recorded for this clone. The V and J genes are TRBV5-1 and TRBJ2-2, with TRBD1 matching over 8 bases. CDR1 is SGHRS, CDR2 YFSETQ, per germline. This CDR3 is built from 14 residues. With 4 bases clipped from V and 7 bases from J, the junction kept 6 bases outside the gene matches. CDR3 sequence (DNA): TGCGCCAGCAGCGAGACAGGGGATAACGGGGAGCTGTTTTTT. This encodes CASSETGDNGELFF.

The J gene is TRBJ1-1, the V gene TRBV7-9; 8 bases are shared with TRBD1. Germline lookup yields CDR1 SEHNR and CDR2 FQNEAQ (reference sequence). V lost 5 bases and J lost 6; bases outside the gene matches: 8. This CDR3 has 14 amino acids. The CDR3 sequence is CASSLGAGGPEAFF. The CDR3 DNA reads TGTGCCAGCAGCCTAGGGGCAGGGGGCCCTGAAGCTTTCTTT.

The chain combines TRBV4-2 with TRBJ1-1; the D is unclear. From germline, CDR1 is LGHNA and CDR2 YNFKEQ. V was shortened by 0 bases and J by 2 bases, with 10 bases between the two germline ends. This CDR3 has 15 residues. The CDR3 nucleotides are TGTGCCAGCAGCCAAGAATACCTGGCAAACACTGAAGCTTTCTTT. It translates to CASSQEYLANTEAFF.

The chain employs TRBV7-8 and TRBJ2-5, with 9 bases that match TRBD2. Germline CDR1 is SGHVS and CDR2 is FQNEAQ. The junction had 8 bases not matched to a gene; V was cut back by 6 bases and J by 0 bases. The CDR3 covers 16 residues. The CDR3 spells CASSEITSGYQETQYF. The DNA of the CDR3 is TGTGCCAGCAGTGAGATAACTAGCGGGTACCAAGAGACCCAGTACTTC.

For the CDR3, the DNA is TGTGCCTGGAGTCTCGGATACACTGAAGCTTTCTTT. It specifies CAWSLGYTEAFF. The chain links TRBV30 to TRBJ1-1; no clear D. The germline V gene has CDR1 GTSNPN and CDR2 SVGIG (reference sequence). This CDR3 has 12 residues. Trimming pared 2 bases from V and 3 bases from J, leaving 7 bases between.

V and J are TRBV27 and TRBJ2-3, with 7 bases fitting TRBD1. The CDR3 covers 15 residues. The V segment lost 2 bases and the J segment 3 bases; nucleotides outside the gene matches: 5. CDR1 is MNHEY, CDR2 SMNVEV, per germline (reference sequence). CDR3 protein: CASSLNRGWTDTQYF. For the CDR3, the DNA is TGTGCCAGCAGTTTAAACAGGGGATGGACAGATACGCAGTATTTT.

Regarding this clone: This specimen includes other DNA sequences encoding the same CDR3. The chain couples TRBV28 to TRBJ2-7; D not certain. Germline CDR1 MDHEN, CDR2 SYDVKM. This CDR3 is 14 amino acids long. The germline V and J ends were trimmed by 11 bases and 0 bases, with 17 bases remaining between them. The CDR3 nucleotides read TGTGCCTCCTCCGTGGCAGGTAGCTCCTACGAGCAGTACTTC. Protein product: CASSVAGSSYEQYF. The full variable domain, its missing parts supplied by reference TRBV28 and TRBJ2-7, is DVKVTQSSRYLVKRTGEKVFLECVQDMDHENMFWYRQDPGLGLRLIYFSYDVKMKEKGDIPEGYSVSREKKERFSLILESASTNQTSMYLCASSVAGSSYEQYFGPGTRLTVT.